One and the same sample provided the 4 T cell receptor beta chains below, sequenced in a study of monozygotic twins with inflammatory bowel disease. TCRdb re-called the 5' RACE reads and catalogs CDR3 proteins one per entry, DNA excluded. The sample includes roughly 300,000 distinct CDR3 sequences. Sequenced input: blood. The receptors come from a human donor with ulcerative colitis or Crohn's disease, or a healthy co-twin of an affected twin (not recorded which).

V usage is TRBV24-1 and J usage is TRBJ2-5; TCRdb lists TRBD2, though no DNA is available to test this call. The CDR3 length is 17 residues. Germline V gene sequence: CDR1 KGHDR, CDR2 SFDVKD. The CDR3 region is CATSDYSGGPYQETQYF.

The rearrangement joins TRBV20-1 to TRBJ2-5; TCRdb selects TRBD1, and the lack of DNA leaves this call unchecked. The CDR3 loop spans 13 amino acids. Germline loops: CDR1 DFQATT, CDR2 SNEGSKA (reference sequence). CDR3 in amino acids: CSATRDSQETQYF.

The gene calls are TRBV7-2 and TRBJ2-5; absent DNA, TCRdb's TRBD2 call cannot be checked. This CDR3 has 14 amino acids. Germline lookup yields CDR1 SGHTA and CDR2 FQGNSA. This chain's CDR3 is CASSLAALAETQYF.

The CDR3 reads CASSLVREEPLHF. This rearrangement joins TRBV7-8 to TRBJ1-6. Germline V CDR1 and CDR2: SGHVS, FQNEAQ. The CDR3 is 13 amino acids.